A selection of T cell receptor beta chains follows, all from one sample in a study of T cells in Graves' hyperthyroidism and ophthalmopathy. TCRdb independently ran MiXCR on the multiplex PCR reads; one entry per CDR3 protein. The sample consists of 660,000 or so distinct CDR3 sequences, around 20% of them appearing once. Sequencing was performed on blood. These receptor sequences come from a young man with Graves' ophthalmopathy. Both conserved end residues are part of each CDR3. A D gene is named only where the DNA matches it firmly. Not all rows give a size; the values are once, few, many and, for expanded clones, a class.

size | J | V | D | CDR3 | DNA
few | TRBJ2-7 | TRBV28 | . | CASSPSKYEQYF | TGTGCCAGCAGTCCCTCGAAGTACGAGCAGTACTTC
. | TRBJ1-1 | TRBV27 | . | CASSLFRSNTEAFF | TGTGCCAGCAGTTTATTTAGATCCAACACTGAAGCTTTCTTT
few | TRBJ2-6 | TRBV18 | . | CASSPRETGANVLTF | TGTGCCAGCTCACCGCGGGAAACTGGGGCCAACGTCCTGACTTTC
few | TRBJ2-3 | TRBV20-1 | TRBD2 | CSAESWLAGLNTDTQYF | TGCAGTGCAGAGAGTTGGCTAGCGGGACTGAACACAGATACGCAGTATTTT
many | TRBJ2-7 | TRBV5-5 | . | CASSSSRTAIYEQYF | TGTGCCAGCAGCTCGTCGAGGACAGCTATCTACGAGCAGTACTTC
few | TRBJ1-4 | TRBV14 | . | CASSQVGGRFEKLFF | TGTGCCAGCAGCCAAGTCGGCGGTCGTTTTGAAAAACTGTTTTTT
many | TRBJ2-7 | TRBV7-8 | . | CASSLALSRAEFIYEQYF | TGTGCCAGCAGCTTAGCGCTGAGCAGGGCGGAATTTATCTACGAGCAGTACTTC
few | TRBJ2-7 | TRBV7-6 | . | CASSLGDHYSYEQYF | TGTGCCAGCAGCTTAGGGGACCACTACTCCTACGAGCAGTACTTC
. | TRBJ2-1 | TRBV6-1 | TRBD2 | CASRKQLAGVGEQFF | TGTGCCAGCAGAAAACAACTAGCGGGAGTTGGTGAGCAGTTCTTC
. | TRBJ1-1 | TRBV29-1 | . | CSVDSGRGEAFF | TGCAGCGTTGATTCGGGGCGCGGTGAAGCTTTCTTT
few | TRBJ1-3 | TRBV30 | . | CAWSGTVFGVNTIYF | TGTGCCTGGAGTGGGACAGTCTTTGGTGTAAACACCATATATTTT
. | TRBJ2-1 | TRBV24-1 | . | CPTSDSRGQGNEQFF | TGTCCCACCAGTGATTCCCGCGGCCAGGGCAATGAGCAGTTCTTC
once | TRBJ1-4 | TRBV6-5 | . | CASSYRATNGKLFF | TGTGCCAGCAGTTACCGGGCAACTAATGGAAAACTGTTTTTT
. | TRBJ2-1 | TRBV29-1 | TRBD2 | CSVLPGRTSGHNEQFF | TGCAGCGTTCTACCCGGCAGGACTAGCGGGCACAATGAGCAGTTCTTC
. | TRBJ2-2 | TRBV12-3/TRBV12-4 | TRBD1 | CASSFWTGVNTGELFF | TGTGCCAGCAGTTTTTGGACAGGAGTCAACACCGGGGAGCTGTTTTTT
. | TRBJ1-2 | TRBV9 | . | CASTQGVYGYTF | TGTGCCAGCACCCAAGGGGTCTATGGCTACACCTTC
. | TRBJ2-7 | TRBV3-1 | . | CASSQGLGNYEQYF | TGTGCCAGCAGCCAAGGTCTCGGGAACTACGAGCAGTACTTC
. | TRBJ2-1 | TRBV29-1 | TRBD2 | CSDGRALDNEQFF | TGCAGCGACGGGAGGGCCCTCGACAATGAGCAGTTCTTC
many | TRBJ1-1 | TRBV12-3/TRBV12-4 | . | CASSERSTEAFF | TGTGCCAGCAGTGAGAGAAGTACTGAAGCTTTCTTT